The following is a T cell receptor (beta chain) sequence with its context. These data come from a study of blood T cell repertoires in COVID-19. Clones were sequenced by immunoSEQ multiplex PCR, and TCRdb holds only the in-frame ones, with some missing. Altogether almost 200,000 clones are present, roughly 90% being singletons, with the ten largest covering 0.7% to 0.8%. The CDR3 runs 13 residues. Germline V gene data show CDR1 as MNHEY and CDR2 as SMNVEV (reference sequence). V was cut by 5 bases and J by 8 bases, with 13 bases left in between. This chain connects TRBV27 to TRBJ2-1; D gene ambiguous. The TCR sequence derives from an older woman with acute or convalescent COVID-19. What was sequenced was peripheral blood. DNA for the CDR3: TGTGCCAGCAGTACATCGCTGCCAGATGAGCAGTTCTTC. This gives the protein CASSTSLPDEQFF.